This entry is about one T cell receptor beta chain. Its antigen remains unidentified. The use of a sample-barcoded 5' primer and a J-beta primer mix characterized a second PCR of about 7 to 12 cycles. Using its own MiXCR run on the 5' RACE reads, TCRdb lists one record per CDR3 protein. The data hold 1.5 million to 2 million distinct CDR3 sequences, with 28% observed a single time. The data are from a study of blood T cells in healthy people across ages. General observations from the study: There were more naive CD4+ cells and higher diversity in long-lived donors than in aged donors. Estimates drawn from one million T cells were deemed to understate diversity.

At least 7 million PBMCs were isolated per sample. The source material was blood. This receptor was obtained from a woman in her twenties or thirties in good health.

The CDR3 sequence is CSASDSLSNQPQHF. The DNA for the CDR3 is TGCAGTGCTAGCGACTCTCTTAGCAATCAGCCCCAGCATTTT. The chain employs TRBV20-1 and TRBJ1-5; D not resolved. The V gene's germline CDR1 is DFQATT and CDR2 SNEGSKA (reference sequence). With 3 bases removed from V and 0 bases from J, the gap between germline ends came to 9 bases. The CDR3 covers 14 residues.